Below are 10 T cell receptor beta chains sequenced from a single sample in a study of blood T cell repertoires in COVID-19. Profiling relied on immunoSEQ multiplex PCR, and the TCRdb table lists in-frame clones only, not all of them. The data show fewer than 90,000 clones, roughly 84% seen once. Sequences were obtained from peripheral blood. These receptors were obtained from a human donor in a cohort sampled during active COVID-19.

This clone came up once. V gene TRBV6-5 combines with J gene TRBJ2-7; 9 nucleotides line up with TRBD1. The CDR3 is 14 residues long. V trimming: 6 bases; J trimming: 3 bases; junction bases outside the gene matches: 6. Germline values: CDR1 MNHEY, CDR2 SVGAGI. CDR3 sequence reads: CASRMGQGVYEQYF. DNA of the CDR3: TGTGCCAGCAGGATGGGACAGGGCGTCTACGAGCAGTACTTC.

The J gene is TRBJ2-7, the V gene TRBV6-1, with 12 nucleotides matching TRBD2. Germline CDR1 reads MNHNS; CDR2 reads SASEGT. The CDR3 is 18 amino acids. V was pared by 1 base and J by 3 bases, with 10 bases of the junction left unmatched. The CDR3 protein is CASSEGKLAGGGIYEQYF. The DNA of the CDR3 is TGTGCCAGCAGTGAAGGAAAACTAGCGGGAGGCGGAATCTACGAGCAGTACTTC.

The chain links TRBV6-4 to TRBJ2-7; D ambiguous. The V end lost 0 bases, the J end lost 1 base, and 4 bases lay between the germline ends. The CDR3 is 13 amino acids. The germline V gene has CDR1 MRHNA and CDR2 SNTAGT. CDR3 residues: CASSDSTSYEQYF. Written as DNA, the CDR3 is TGTGCCAGCAGTGACTCAACTTCCTACGAGCAGTACTTC.

This clone was seen just once. The chain carries TRBV3-1 (or the pseudogene TRBV3-2) and TRBJ2-3; maybe TRBD2 (5 bases). From germline, CDR1 is LGHDT and CDR2 YNNKEL (reference sequence). V shed 4 bases and J shed 0 bases, with 17 bases lying between them. The CDR3 runs 17 residues. CDR3 bases: TGTGCCAGCAGCCCCCATGGGGAGAAAACTAGCACAGATACGCAGTATTTT. This encodes CASSPHGEKTSTDTQYF.

The chain has TRBV5-4 and TRBJ2-3; TRBD2 is a possible D gene (5 bases). Between the trimmed V and J ends, which lost 5 bases and 1 base, there was a span of 17 bases. This CDR3 comprises 16 residues. Per the germline V gene, CDR1 is SGHNT and CDR2 is YYREEE (reference sequence). The CDR3 sequence is CASRPRRWGGTDTQYF. CDR3 DNA: TGTGCCAGCAGACCACGCCGATGGGGAGGCACAGATACGCAGTATTTT.

This chain uses TRBV10-3 with TRBJ2-1; 10 bases fit TRBD2. Germline CDR1 and CDR2: ENHRY and SYGVKD. V shed 3 bases, J shed 9 bases, and the junction held 8 bases outside the gene matches. The CDR3 spans 15 residues. In nucleotides, the CDR3 is TGTGCCATCAGTGAACCAAGCGGGGGGGCTGTTGAGCAGTTCTTC. This sequence encodes CAISEPSGGAVEQFF.

This sequence joins TRBV6-2 or TRBV6-3 and TRBJ2-2; no definite D call. The CDR3 runs 13 residues. Per the germline V gene, CDR1 is MNHEY and CDR2 is SVGEGT. V was cut by 4 bases and J by 5 bases, with 8 bases left in between. DNA for the CDR3: TGTGCCAGCAGTTCTGTAGCTACCGGGGAGCTGTTTTTT. This encodes CASSSVATGELFF.

This sequence joins TRBV7-9 and TRBJ1-6, with TRBD1 matching 8 bases. In germline, CDR1 is SEHNR, CDR2 FQNEAQ (reference sequence). The CDR3 runs to 15 residues. V shed 1 base and J 7 bases; nucleotides not matched to a gene: 3. This chain's CDR3 is CASSLGDRSNSPLHF. The CDR3 DNA is TGTGCCAGCAGCTTAGGGGACAGGTCGAATTCACCCCTCCACTTT. The full variable domain, completed using reference TRBV7-9 and TRBJ1-6, is DTGVSQNPRHKITKRGQNVTFRCDPISEHNRLYWYRQTLGQGPEFLTYFQNEAQLEKSRLLSDRFSAERPKGSFSTLEIQRTEQGDSAMYLCASSLGDRSNSPLHFGNGTRLTVT.

This clone was detected once. This chain links TRBV7-6 with TRBJ2-7; 12 positions agree with TRBD2. The CDR3 length is 16 residues. V was clipped by 3 bases and J by 2 bases; unmatched bases: 5. CDR1 is SGHVS and CDR2 is FNYEAQ in the germline V gene. The CDR3 sequence is CASSFQLAGGTYEQYF. The CDR3 DNA reads TGTGCCAGCAGCTTTCAGCTAGCGGGGGGGACCTACGAGCAGTACTTC.

V is TRBV2 and J is TRBJ2-1; 14 bases match TRBD2. The junction had 9 bases not matched to a gene; V was cut back by 6 bases and J by 11 bases. Germline V gene data show CDR1 as SNHLY and CDR2 as FYNNEI. The CDR3 has 15 residues. CDR3 in amino acids: CASRGSGLAGEQQFF. Here the CDR3 DNA reads TGTGCCAGCAGGGGATCGGGACTAGCGGGAGAACAGCAGTTCTTC. Complete variable domain (other parts from reference TRBV2 and TRBJ2-1): EPEVTQTPSHQVTQMGQEVILRCVPISNHLYFYWYRQILGQKVEFLVSFYNNEISEKSEIFDDQFSVERPDGSNFTLKIRSTKLEDSAMYFCASRGSGLAGEQQFFGPGTRLTVL.